One sample yielded the 19 T cell receptor beta chains listed below, sequenced in a study of shared clonotypes between healthy human individuals. Assay used: immunoSEQ multiplex PCR; TCRdb lists only in-frame clones, some missing. The sample has millions of clones, approximately 95% seen once. Sequencing was carried out using naive CD4+ T cells from PBMCs. Documented subset: CD45RA+ positively selected. The receptors were sampled from a man in his late teens or twenties in good health. Some clones in this sample may be carry-over from other donors' samples.

This rearrangement joins TRBV4-1 to TRBJ2-3, with D hard to call. Trimming left V 4 bases short and J 11 bases short, with 16 bases between. This CDR3 is built from 13 residues. Per the germline V gene, CDR1 is MGHRA and CDR2 is YSYEKL. For the CDR3, the DNA is TGCGCCAGCAGCCCCCTATATCCCCCGGTGCAGTATTTT. This codes for CASSPLYPPVQYF.

J is TRBJ2-5 and V is TRBV5-5, with D unclear. Per the germline V gene, CDR1 is SGHKS and CDR2 is YYEKEE (reference sequence). V lost 4 bases to trimming and J lost 1 base, with 8 bases between them. The CDR3 runs to 13 residues. CDR3 sequence reads: CASSRTAQETQYF. CDR3 sequence (DNA): TGTGCCAGCAGCCGGACCGCCCAAGAGACCCAGTACTTC.

The V and J genes are TRBV19 and TRBJ2-1; 7 bases are shared with TRBD1. The trim removed 6 bases at V and 2 bases at J, leaving 4 bases unmatched. Germline-derived CDR1 and CDR2 are LNHDA and SQIVND (reference sequence). The CDR3 consists of 14 residues. The CDR3 DNA sequence: TGTGCCAGTAGCCGGACAGGAACCTACAATGAGCAGTTCTTC. Its protein is CASSRTGTYNEQFF.

The rearrangement joins TRBV7-9 to TRBJ2-2; TRBD2 is a possible D gene (6 bases). This CDR3 region has 13 residues. Trimming took off 5 bases at V and 11 bases at J, with 15 bases between the two ends. Germline CDR1 SEHNR, CDR2 FQNEAQ (reference sequence). CDR3 sequence: CASSPRGYAELFF. The CDR3 DNA is TGTGCCAGCAGCCCGCGGGGATACGCAGAGCTGTTTTTT. Supplemented by reference TRBV7-9 and TRBJ2-2, the full variable domain reads DTGVSQNPRHKITKRGQNVTFRCDPISEHNRLYWYRQTLGQGPEFLTYFQNEAQLEKSRLLSDRFSAERPKGSFSTLEIQRTEQGDSAMYLCASSPRGYAELFFGEGSRLTVL.

The chain couples TRBV5-1 to TRBJ1-5; D is possibly TRBD1 (5 bases). CDR1 SGHRS and CDR2 YFSETQ come from the germline V gene. V lost 5 bases and J 1 base, leaving 13 bases between the germline ends. The length of the CDR3 is 15 residues. The CDR3: CASRLTGRSNQPQHF. CDR3 coding DNA: TGCGCCAGCAGGCTCACAGGACGGAGCAATCAGCCCCAGCATTTT. Full variable domain (remainder filled in from reference TRBV5-1 and TRBJ1-5): KAGVTQTPRYLIKTRGQQVTLSCSPISGHRSVSWYQQTPGQGLQFLFEYFSETQRNKGNFPGRFSGRQFSNSRSEMNVSTLELGDSALYLCASRLTGRSNQPQHFGDGTRLSIL.

Points on this clone: Other DNA sequences in the same sample also yield this CDR3. V and J are TRBV18 and TRBJ1-2, with D unresolved. The germline V and J ends were trimmed by 0 bases and 3 bases, with 8 bases remaining between them. Looked up from germline, CDR1 is KGHSH and CDR2 is LQKENI. There are 14 residues in the CDR3. DNA of the CDR3: TGTGCCAGCTCACCACCATCAGGAGACTATGGCTACACCTTC. Residues: CASSPPSGDYGYTF.

CDR3 in amino acids: CASSEGQGSDTQYF. The CDR3, as DNA: TGTGCCAGCAGCGAAGGACAGGGTTCAGATACGCAGTATTTT. The V and J genes are TRBV11-3 and TRBJ2-3, with TRBD1 matching over 8 bases. The germline V gene encodes CDR1 SGHNT and CDR2 YENEEA. V lost 5 bases and J lost 4; bases outside the gene matches: 5. The CDR3 spans 14 residues.

In its sample, this clone was seen a few times. The genes are TRBV7-8 and TRBJ1-2; D gene ambiguous. Germline V gene data show CDR1 as SGHVS and CDR2 as FQNEAQ. This CDR3 has 12 residues. The ends were cut back, 5 bases at V and 2 bases at J, with 6 bases in the middle. The CDR3 protein is CASSPRNYGYTF. The CDR3 DNA follows: TGTGCCAGCAGCCCAAGAAACTATGGCTACACCTTC. The full variable domain, in which reference TRBV7-8 and TRBJ1-2 provide the parts outside the CDR3, is GAGVSQSPRYKVAKRGQDVALRCDPISGHVSLFWYQQALGQGPEFLTYFQNEAQLDKSGLPSDRFFAERPEGSVSTLKIQRTQQEDSAVYLCASSPRNYGYTFGSGTRLTVV.

The chain joins TRBV28 to TRBJ2-7; a weak D match, TRBD1 (7 bases). This CDR3 has 13 amino acids. Germline-derived CDR1 and CDR2 are MDHEN and SYDVKM. V was pared by 6 bases and J by 7 bases, with 16 bases between. The CDR3 nucleotides are TGTGCCAGCAGGGGGGGACAGCCCGGGGAGCAGTACTTC. Translating gives CASRGGQPGEQYF.

This rearrangement joins TRBV5-1 to TRBJ2-5, with D possibly being TRBD1 (5 bases). The CDR3 consists of 14 residues. CDR1 and CDR2 from the germline V gene are SGHRS and YFSETQ. V gave up 0 bases and J gave up 1 base, with 7 bases separating them. The CDR3, as DNA: TGCGCCAGCAGCTTGGTCACAGGCCAAGAGACCCAGTACTTC. Protein: CASSLVTGQETQYF. The full variable domain, its missing parts supplied by reference TRBV5-1 and TRBJ2-5, is KAGVTQTPRYLIKTRGQQVTLSCSPISGHRSVSWYQQTPGQGLQFLFEYFSETQRNKGNFPGRFSGRQFSNSRSEMNVSTLELGDSALYLCASSLVTGQETQYFGPGTRLLVL.

This sequence joins TRBV18 and TRBJ1-5; D gene unclear. Germline values: CDR1 KGHSH, CDR2 LQKENI. The length of the CDR3 is 15 residues. V lost 6 bases and J lost 3, with 15 bases in between. The CDR3 region is CASSETTRYNQPQHF. The CDR3 DNA is TGTGCCAGCTCGGAGACGACAAGATACAATCAGCCCCAGCATTTT.

Notes on this clone: In the same sample, other DNA sequences code for this CDR3. The rearrangement links TRBV5-1 to TRBJ1-2; D call uncertain. The CDR3 contains 14 residues. Germline V gives CDR1 SGHRS, CDR2 YFSETQ. V was shortened by 0 bases and J by 0 bases, with 6 bases between the two germline ends. CDR3 sequence (DNA): TGCGCCAGCAGCTTGGGACAAGCTAACTATGGCTACACCTTC. This codes for CASSLGQANYGYTF.

This clone was seen a single time. V is TRBV5-1 and J is TRBJ2-1, with TRBD1 matching 7 bases. Germline CDR1 reads SGHRS; CDR2 reads YFSETQ. The CDR3 is made up of 14 amino acids. Unmatched junction bases numbered 10, after V lost 5 bases and J lost 8 bases. Here the CDR3 DNA reads TGCGCCAGCAGATCGTCGACAGGGAACCATGAGCAGTTCTTC. Protein product: CASRSSTGNHEQFF.

This sequence joins TRBV28 and TRBJ1-5, with unresolved D. This CDR3 is built from 15 residues. V lost 5 bases and J lost 5, with 16 bases in between. Germline V gene lookup returns CDR1 MDHEN and CDR2 SYDVKM. CDR3 in amino acids: CASSAPGAGDQPQHF. Written as DNA, the CDR3 is TGTGCCAGCAGTGCTCCGGGCGCCGGGGATCAGCCCCAGCATTTT. The full variable domain, with the rest looked up from reference TRBV28 and TRBJ1-5, is DVKVTQSSRYLVKRTGEKVFLECVQDMDHENMFWYRQDPGLGLRLIYFSYDVKMKEKGDIPEGYSVSREKKERFSLILESASTNQTSMYLCASSAPGAGDQPQHFGDGTRLSIL.

The chain recombines TRBV4-1 with TRBJ1-4; D is ambiguous. Per the germline V gene, CDR1 is MGHRA and CDR2 is YSYEKL. The CDR3 sequence is 12 residues long. Trimming left V 6 bases short and J 8 bases short, with 10 bases between. This CDR3 is CASRSIREKLFF. Written as DNA, the CDR3 is TGCGCCAGCAGGAGCATCCGGGAAAAACTGTTTTTT.

The genes are TRBV28 and TRBJ2-7; TRBD2 is a possible D gene (6 bases). The CDR3 is 15 residues long. The germline V gene has CDR1 MDHEN and CDR2 SYDVKM. Trimming shortened V by 6 bases and J by 3 bases, and 18 bases separated the two germline ends. The CDR3 loop is CASSGSSDRLYEQYF. CDR3 nucleotides: TGTGCCAGCAGCGGATCTAGCGATCGACTCTACGAGCAGTACTTC.

The chain links TRBV5-4 to TRBJ1-2, with unresolved D. This CDR3 is 14 amino acids long. Trimming removed 0 bases from V and 2 bases from J, with 8 bases in between. Looked up from germline, CDR1 is SGHNT and CDR2 is YYREEE (reference sequence). As DNA, the CDR3 is TGTGCCAGCAGCTTGGAACCCTCAAACTATGGCTACACCTTC. Amino acid sequence: CASSLEPSNYGYTF.

The chain employs TRBV6-5 and TRBJ2-2, with D possibly matching TRBD2 (6 bases). CDR3 length equals 16 residues. CDR1 and CDR2 (germline): MNHEY, SVGAGI. With 2 bases removed from V and 0 bases from J, the gap between germline ends came to 10 bases. The CDR3, as DNA: TGTGCCAGCAGTTACGCGGGACGCGCGAACACCGGGGAGCTGTTTTTT. It specifies CASSYAGRANTGELFF.

CDR3 sequence: CASSLGRRSDTEAFF. The CDR3 DNA follows: TGTGCCAGCAGCTTAGGACGAAGATCGGACACTGAAGCTTTCTTT. V usage is TRBV7-8 and J usage is TRBJ1-1; no definite D call. There are 15 residues in the CDR3. V lost 1 base and J 3 bases, leaving 12 bases between the germline ends. Germline lookup yields CDR1 SGHVS and CDR2 FQNEAQ.